This is a list of T cell receptor beta chains from one sample in a study of cytomegalovirus exposure and HLA in healthy donors. Repertoires were generated with immunoSEQ multiplex PCR, while TCRdb's copy carries only in-frame clones and drops some. The sample gives about 120,000 clones, around three quarters of which show up once; under 3.5% is in the top ten. The sample consisted of PBMCs. The source of these receptors is a woman aged 45-60 years in good health and CMV-seronegative. Both conserved end residues are part of each CDR3. A D gene is named only where the DNA matches it firmly. A row's size may be missing; if present it is once, few, many or a size class.

V	size	J	D	CDR3	DNA
TRBV7-9	NA	TRBJ2-2	TRBD2	CASSLVAGGLFPGELFF	TGTGCCAGCAGCTTGGTAGCGGGAGGACTATTCCCCGGGGAGCTGTTTTTT
TRBV10-3	NA	TRBJ2-1	TRBD2	CAIRNLAGVYNEQFF	TGTGCCATCAGGAACCTAGCGGGAGTGTACAATGAGCAGTTCTTC
TRBV28	few	TRBJ2-7	TRBD1	CASRGRNRGRESEQYF	TGTGCCAGCAGGGGAAGAAACAGGGGTAGGGAATCCGAGCAGTACTTC
TRBV30	NA	TRBJ1-1	NA	CAWSPLTDTEAFF	TGTGCCTGGAGTCCCCTCACGGACACTGAAGCTTTCTTT
TRBV7-9	NA	TRBJ1-5	TRBD1	CSSSSGQTNQPQHF	TGTTCCAGCAGCTCGGGACAGACAAATCAGCCCCAGCATTTT
TRBV5-8	NA	TRBJ2-1	TRBD2	CASSLVSSSGYNEQFF	TGTGCCAGCAGCTTGGTCTCCTCTAGCGGTTACAATGAGCAGTTCTTC
TRBV5-1	NA	TRBJ2-3	NA	CASSFGRGRDTDTQYF	TGCGCCAGCAGCTTCGGTCGTGGGCGGGACACAGATACGCAGTATTTT
TRBV19	few	TRBJ1-4	TRBD1	CASSMRTGAEKLFF	TGTGCCAGTAGTATGAGGACAGGGGCTGAAAAACTGTTTTTT
TRBV27	NA	TRBJ1-5	TRBD1	CASSLGTENQPQHF	TGTGCCAGCAGTCTCGGGACAGAAAATCAGCCCCAGCATTTT
TRBV7-9	NA	TRBJ1-3	NA	CASSPTGSYSGNTIYF	TGTGCCAGCAGCCCTACAGGTTCCTACTCTGGAAACACCATATATTTT
TRBV5-1	NA	TRBJ2-7	NA	CASSLGGGLLSYEQYF	TGCGCCAGCAGCTTGGGAGGCGGCCTCCTCTCCTACGAGCAGTACTTC
TRBV10-3	NA	TRBJ1-1	NA	CAISESGRVGLTEAFF	TGTGCCATCAGTGAGTCTGGGAGGGTAGGTTTGACTGAAGCTTTCTTT
TRBV7-2	once	TRBJ1-5	NA	CASSLGGGRGNQPQHF	TGTGCCAGCAGCTTAGGAGGCGGGCGCGGCAATCAGCCCCAGCATTTT
TRBV4-2	few	TRBJ2-7	TRBD2	CASSQDTSGSYYEQYF	TGTGCCAGCAGCCAAGATACAAGCGGGAGTTACTACGAGCAGTACTTC
TRBV7-9	few	TRBJ2-7	NA	CASSLGQRRNEQYF	TGTGCCAGCAGCTTAGGACAGAGAAGGAACGAGCAGTACTTC
TRBV7-9	once	TRBJ2-7	TRBD1	CASSSGQGMGYEQYF	TGTGCCAGCAGCTCAGGACAGGGCATGGGTTACGAGCAGTACTTC
TRBV19	NA	TRBJ2-2	NA	CASSPRTYTGELFF	TGTGCCAGTAGTCCCAGGACTTACACCGGGGAGCTGTTTTTT
TRBV11-3	NA	TRBJ2-5	NA	CASSLEEGETQYF	TGTGCCAGCAGCTTAGAGGAGGGAGAGACCCAGTACTTC
TRBV13	NA	TRBJ2-7	TRBD2	CASSLGLLAGDEQYF	TGTGCCAGCAGCTTAGGTCTTCTAGCGGGAGACGAGCAGTACTTC
TRBV11-2	NA	TRBJ1-2	NA	CASSLAGVDYGYTF	TGTGCCAGCAGCTTAGCAGGGGTTGACTATGGCTACACCTTC
TRBV11-2	NA	TRBJ1-1	NA	CASSRDTEAFF	TGTGCCAGCAGCCGGGACACTGAAGCTTTCTTT
TRBV19	NA	TRBJ2-2	NA	CASSRQGGATGELFF	TGTGCCAGTAGTCGACAGGGAGGAGCCACCGGGGAGCTGTTTTTT
TRBV12-5	NA	TRBJ2-3	NA	CASGLYGSRTDTQYF	TGTGCTAGTGGTCTCTACGGGAGTAGGACAGATACGCAGTATTTT
TRBV7-9	NA	TRBJ2-1	NA	CASSLARALRNEQFF	TGTGCCAGCAGCTTAGCGAGGGCCCTTAGAAATGAGCAGTTCTTC
TRBV14	NA	TRBJ2-7	TRBD2	CASSQAFGLAESSYEQYF	TGTGCCAGCAGCCAAGCCTTCGGACTAGCGGAGTCCTCCTACGAGCAGTACTTC
TRBV28	NA	TRBJ2-7	TRBD2	CASSYKSGRSTYEQYF	TGTGCCAGCAGTTACAAAAGCGGGAGGTCCACCTACGAGCAGTACTTC
TRBV30	NA	TRBJ2-7	TRBD2	CAWSVQGTTGNEQYF	TGTGCCTGGAGTGTTCAAGGGACTACTGGGAACGAGCAGTACTTC
TRBV30	NA	TRBJ2-2	NA	CAWSVERFGELFF	TGTGCCTGGAGTGTTGAGAGATTCGGGGAGCTGTTTTTT
TRBV5-1	NA	TRBJ2-5	TRBD2	CASSLGLAVTGETQYF	TGCGCCAGCAGCTTGGGTCTAGCGGTTACGGGGGAGACCCAGTACTTC
TRBV28	NA	TRBJ1-1	NA	CASESSTVKAFF	TGTGCCAGCGAGTCCTCCACGGTTAAGGCTTTCTTT
TRBV21-1	NA	TRBJ2-3	NA	CASSKPPTSVSGRGTDTQYF	TGTGCCAGCAGCAAACCCCCGACGAGCGTTAGCGGGAGGGGCACAGATACGCAGTATTTT
TRBV29-1	NA	TRBJ1-2	NA	CSGRDNPNYGYTF	TGCAGCGGTCGGGACAATCCTAACTATGGCTACACCTTC
TRBV21-1	few	TRBJ2-6	NA	CASSKGARGHNRGSGANVLTF	TGTGCCAGCAGCAAAGGGGCCAGGGGGCATAATAGAGGATCTGGGGCCAACGTCCTGACTTTC
TRBV28	NA	TRBJ2-2	NA	CASSLRHNTGELFF	TGTGCCAGCAGTTTGAGACATAATACCGGGGAGCTGTTTTTT
TRBV28	once	TRBJ2-2	NA	CASSLRGGELFF	TGTGCCAGCAGTTTAAGAGGCGGGGAGCTGTTTTTT
TRBV28	NA	TRBJ1-5	NA	CASSSRTYSNQPQHF	TGTGCCAGCAGTTCCCGGACATATAGCAATCAGCCCCAGCATTTT
TRBV7-2	NA	TRBJ2-5	TRBD2	CASSPSGARGETQYF	TGTGCCAGCAGCCCTAGCGGGGCCCGTGGAGAGACCCAGTACTTC
TRBV5-1	few	TRBJ2-3	TRBD1	CASSPTTGGTQYF	TGCGCCAGCAGCCCAACTACAGGGGGAACGCAGTATTTT
TRBV28	few	TRBJ2-1	TRBD2	CASIRAGIYNEQFF	TGTGCCAGCATTCGAGCGGGGATATACAATGAGCAGTTCTTC
TRBV2	NA	TRBJ1-2	NA	CASSEQGNYGYTF	TGTGCCAGCAGTGAACAGGGCAACTATGGCTACACCTTC
TRBV19	few	TRBJ1-2	NA	CASMERGYGYTF	TGTGCCAGTATGGAGCGCGGCTATGGCTACACCTTC
TRBV9	NA	TRBJ1-3	NA	CASSASGNTIYF	TGTGCCAGCAGCGCATCTGGAAACACCATATATTTT
TRBV5-6	NA	TRBJ2-1	NA	CASSIFEDWFDEQFF	TGTGCCAGCAGCATATTCGAGGACTGGTTTGATGAGCAGTTCTTC
TRBV19	NA	TRBJ1-5	TRBD1	CASRQGAGNQPQHF	TGTGCCAGTCGACAGGGGGCCGGCAATCAGCCCCAGCATTTT
TRBV6-5	NA	TRBJ2-3	NA	CASSYSTASTDTQYF	TGTGCCAGCAGTTACTCGACTGCTAGCACAGATACGCAGTATTTT